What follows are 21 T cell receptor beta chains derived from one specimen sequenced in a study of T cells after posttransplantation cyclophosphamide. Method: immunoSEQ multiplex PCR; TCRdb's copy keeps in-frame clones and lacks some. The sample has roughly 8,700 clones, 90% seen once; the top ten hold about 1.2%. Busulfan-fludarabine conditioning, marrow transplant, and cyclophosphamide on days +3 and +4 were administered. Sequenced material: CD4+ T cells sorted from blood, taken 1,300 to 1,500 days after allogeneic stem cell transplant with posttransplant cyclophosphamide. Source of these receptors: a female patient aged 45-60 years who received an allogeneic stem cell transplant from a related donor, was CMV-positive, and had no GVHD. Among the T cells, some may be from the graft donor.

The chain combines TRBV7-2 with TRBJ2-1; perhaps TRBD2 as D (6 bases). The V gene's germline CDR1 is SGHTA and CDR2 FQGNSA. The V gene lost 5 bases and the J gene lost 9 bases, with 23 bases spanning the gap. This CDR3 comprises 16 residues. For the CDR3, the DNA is TGTGCCAGCAGCCCCCGTAGCGGAGCGGGTCTAGGTGAGCAGTTCTTC. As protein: CASSPRSGAGLGEQFF.

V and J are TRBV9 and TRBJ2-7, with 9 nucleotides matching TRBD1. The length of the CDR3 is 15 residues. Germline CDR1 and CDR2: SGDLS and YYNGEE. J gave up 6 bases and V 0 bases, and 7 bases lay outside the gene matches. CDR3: CASSVDQGQGGEQYF. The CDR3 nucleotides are TGTGCCAGCAGCGTAGATCAGGGACAGGGTGGCGAGCAGTACTTC.

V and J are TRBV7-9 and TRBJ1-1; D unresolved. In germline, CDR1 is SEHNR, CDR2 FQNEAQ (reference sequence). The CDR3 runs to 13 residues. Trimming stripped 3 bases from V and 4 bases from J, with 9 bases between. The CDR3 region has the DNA TGTGCCAGCAGCTTTGCACAACGCACTGAAGCTTTCTTT. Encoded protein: CASSFAQRTEAFF.

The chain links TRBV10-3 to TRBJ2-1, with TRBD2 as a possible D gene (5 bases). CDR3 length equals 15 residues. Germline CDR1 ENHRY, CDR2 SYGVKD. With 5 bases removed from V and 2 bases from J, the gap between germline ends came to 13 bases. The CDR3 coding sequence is TGTGCCATCAGTTATAGCGAAAAAGCCTACAATGAGCAGTTCTTC. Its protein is CAISYSEKAYNEQFF.

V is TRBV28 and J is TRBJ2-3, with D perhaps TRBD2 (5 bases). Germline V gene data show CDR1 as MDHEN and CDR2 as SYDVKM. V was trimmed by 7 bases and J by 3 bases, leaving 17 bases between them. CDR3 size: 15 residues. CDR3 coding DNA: TGTGCCAGCACCAGCGTGGGAGAGCCGACAGATACGCAGTATTTT. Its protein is CASTSVGEPTDTQYF. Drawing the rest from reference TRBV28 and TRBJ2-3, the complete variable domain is DVKVTQSSRYLVKRTGEKVFLECVQDMDHENMFWYRQDPGLGLRLIYFSYDVKMKEKGDIPEGYSVSREKKERFSLILESASTNQTSMYLCASTSVGEPTDTQYFGPGTRLTVL.

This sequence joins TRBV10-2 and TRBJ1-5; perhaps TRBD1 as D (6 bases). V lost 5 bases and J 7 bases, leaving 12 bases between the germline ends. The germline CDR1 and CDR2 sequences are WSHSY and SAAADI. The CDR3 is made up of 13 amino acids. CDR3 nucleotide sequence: TGCGCCAGCAGTTCAGGGGAAGGACAGCCCCAGCATTTT. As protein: CASSSGEGQPQHF.

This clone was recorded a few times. Here the CDR3 DNA reads TGTGCCAGCAGCACTCAAGACAGACACTTCGGAGACACGCAGTATTTT. The encoded protein is CASSTQDRHFGDTQYF. The chain couples TRBV6-6 to TRBJ2-3; TRBD1 might be the D (5 bases). From germline, CDR1 is MNHNY and CDR2 SVGAGI (reference sequence). The CDR3 sequence is 16 residues long. V lost 6 bases, J lost 9 bases, and 25 bases lay in between.

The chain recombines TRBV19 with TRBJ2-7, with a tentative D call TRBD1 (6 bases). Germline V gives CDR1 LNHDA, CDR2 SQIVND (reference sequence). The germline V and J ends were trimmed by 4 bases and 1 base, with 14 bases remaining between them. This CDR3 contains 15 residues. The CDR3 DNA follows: TGTGCCAGTAGTAGGTCCAGGCAGGGGTCCTACGAGCAGTACTTC. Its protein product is CASSRSRQGSYEQYF.

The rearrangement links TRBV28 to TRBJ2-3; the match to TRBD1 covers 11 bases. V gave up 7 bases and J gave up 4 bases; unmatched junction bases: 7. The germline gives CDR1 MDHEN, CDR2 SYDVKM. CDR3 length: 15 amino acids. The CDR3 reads CASTTPGQGADTQYF. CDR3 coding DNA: TGTGCCAGCACCACACCGGGACAGGGGGCAGATACGCAGTATTTT.

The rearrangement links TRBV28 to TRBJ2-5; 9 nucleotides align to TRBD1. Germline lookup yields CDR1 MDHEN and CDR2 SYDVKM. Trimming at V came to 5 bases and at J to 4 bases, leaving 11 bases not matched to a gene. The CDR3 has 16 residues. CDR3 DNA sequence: TGTGCCAGCAGTCCAACAGGGGGCAGTTACCCAGAGACCCAGTACTTC. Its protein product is CASSPTGGSYPETQYF.

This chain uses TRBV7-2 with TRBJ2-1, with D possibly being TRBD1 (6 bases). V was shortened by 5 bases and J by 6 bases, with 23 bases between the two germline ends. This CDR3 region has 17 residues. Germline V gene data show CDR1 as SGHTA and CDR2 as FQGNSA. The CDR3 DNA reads TGTGCCAGCAGCCCCAGGGGCGGTGCGATTGACATCAATGAGCAGTTCTTC. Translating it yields CASSPRGGAIDINEQFF.

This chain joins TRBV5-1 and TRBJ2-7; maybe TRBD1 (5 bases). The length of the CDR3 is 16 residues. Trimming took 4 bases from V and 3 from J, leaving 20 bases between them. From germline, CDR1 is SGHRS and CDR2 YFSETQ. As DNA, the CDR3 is TGCGCCAGCAGCCCAACCACTTACGGACAACTCTACGAGCAGTACTTC. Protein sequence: CASSPTTYGQLYEQYF.

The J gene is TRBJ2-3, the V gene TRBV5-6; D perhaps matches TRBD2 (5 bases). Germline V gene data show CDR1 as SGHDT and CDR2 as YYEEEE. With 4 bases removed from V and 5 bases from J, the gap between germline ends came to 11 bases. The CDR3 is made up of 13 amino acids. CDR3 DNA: TGTGCCAGCAGCCCGAACCGGGAAGATACGCAGTATTTT. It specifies CASSPNREDTQYF.

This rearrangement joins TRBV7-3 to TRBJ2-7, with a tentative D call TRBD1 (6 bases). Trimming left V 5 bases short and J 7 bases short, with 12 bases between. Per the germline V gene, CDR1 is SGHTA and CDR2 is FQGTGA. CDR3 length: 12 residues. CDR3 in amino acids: CASSDTGLEQYF. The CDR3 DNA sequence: TGTGCCAGCAGCGACACAGGGTTGGAGCAGTACTTC.

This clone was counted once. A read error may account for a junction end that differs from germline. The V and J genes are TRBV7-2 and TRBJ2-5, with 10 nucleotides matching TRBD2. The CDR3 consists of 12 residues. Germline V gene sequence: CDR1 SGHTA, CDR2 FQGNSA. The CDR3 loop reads CASSLAGGTQYF. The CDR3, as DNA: TGTGCCAGCAGTTTAGCGGGAGGGACCCAGTACTTC.

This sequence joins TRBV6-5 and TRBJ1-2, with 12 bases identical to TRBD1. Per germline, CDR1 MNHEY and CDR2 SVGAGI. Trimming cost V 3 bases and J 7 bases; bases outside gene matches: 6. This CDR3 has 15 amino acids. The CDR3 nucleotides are TGTGCCAGCAGTTATCACCGGGACAGGGGGCTTGGCTACACCTTC. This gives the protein CASSYHRDRGLGYTF.

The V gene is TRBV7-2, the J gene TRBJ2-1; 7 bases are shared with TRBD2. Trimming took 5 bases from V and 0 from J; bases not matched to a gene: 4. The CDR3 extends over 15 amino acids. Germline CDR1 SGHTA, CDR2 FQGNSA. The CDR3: CASSPSGRSYNEQFF. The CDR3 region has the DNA TGTGCCAGCAGCCCTAGCGGACGCTCCTACAATGAGCAGTTCTTC.

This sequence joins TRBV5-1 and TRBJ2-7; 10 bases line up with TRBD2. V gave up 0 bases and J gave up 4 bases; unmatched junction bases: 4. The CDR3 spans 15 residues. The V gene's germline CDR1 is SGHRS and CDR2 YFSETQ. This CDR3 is CASSLGLAGVYEQYF. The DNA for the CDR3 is TGCGCCAGCAGCTTGGGCCTAGCGGGAGTTTACGAGCAGTACTTC. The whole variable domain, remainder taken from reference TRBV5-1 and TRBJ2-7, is KAGVTQTPRYLIKTRGQQVTLSCSPISGHRSVSWYQQTPGQGLQFLFEYFSETQRNKGNFPGRFSGRQFSNSRSEMNVSTLELGDSALYLCASSLGLAGVYEQYFGPGTRLTVT.

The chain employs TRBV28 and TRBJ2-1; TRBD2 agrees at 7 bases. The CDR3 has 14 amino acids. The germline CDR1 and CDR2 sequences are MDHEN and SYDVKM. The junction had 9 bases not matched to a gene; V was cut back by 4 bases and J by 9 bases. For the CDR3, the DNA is TGTGCCAGCAGTTCAGTGGGAGGGCCGATTGAGCAGTTCTTC. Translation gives CASSSVGGPIEQFF.

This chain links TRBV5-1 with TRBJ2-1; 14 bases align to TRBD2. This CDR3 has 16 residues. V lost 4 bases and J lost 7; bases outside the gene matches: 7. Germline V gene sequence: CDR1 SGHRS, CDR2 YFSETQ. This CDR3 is CASSARTSGRRNEQFF. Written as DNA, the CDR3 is TGCGCCAGCAGCGCAAGGACTAGCGGGAGGCGGAATGAGCAGTTCTTC.

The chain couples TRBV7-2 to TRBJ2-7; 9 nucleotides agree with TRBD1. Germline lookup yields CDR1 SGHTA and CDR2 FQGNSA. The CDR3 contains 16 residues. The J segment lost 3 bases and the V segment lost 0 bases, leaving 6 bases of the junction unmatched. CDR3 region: CASSLATGTGSYEQYF. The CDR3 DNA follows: TGTGCCAGCAGCTTAGCGACCGGGACAGGGAGCTACGAGCAGTACTTC.